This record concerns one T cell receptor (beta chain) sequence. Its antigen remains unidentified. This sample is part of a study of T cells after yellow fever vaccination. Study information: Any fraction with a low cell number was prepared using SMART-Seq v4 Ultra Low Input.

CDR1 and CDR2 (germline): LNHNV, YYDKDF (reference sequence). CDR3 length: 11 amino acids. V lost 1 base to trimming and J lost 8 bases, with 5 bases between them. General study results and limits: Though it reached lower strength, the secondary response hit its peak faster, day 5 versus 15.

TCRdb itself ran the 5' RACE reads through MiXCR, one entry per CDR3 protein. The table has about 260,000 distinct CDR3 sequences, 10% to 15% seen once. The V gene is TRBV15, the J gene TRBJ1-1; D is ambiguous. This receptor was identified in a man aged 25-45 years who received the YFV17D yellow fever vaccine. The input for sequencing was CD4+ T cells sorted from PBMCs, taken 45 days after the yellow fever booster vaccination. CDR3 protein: CATSRGGEAFF. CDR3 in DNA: TGTGCCACCAGCAGAGGGGGAGAAGCTTTCTTT.